The T cell receptor (beta chain) under discussion was sequenced for a study of blood T cell repertoires in COVID-19. Participants, roughly 18 to 90 years old, spanned around 25 US areas. Trimming shortened V by 1 base and J by 3 bases, and 10 bases separated the two germline ends. Germline V CDR1 and CDR2: LGHNA, YNFKEQ. The CDR3 has 16 amino acids. Per the original data handling: The assay estimated nucleated cells by amplifying reference gene primers. Some clones are missing from TCRdb's copy, which holds only in-frame ones; the method was immunoSEQ multiplex PCR. V, J and clone size are taken as reported in that table, and D and trimming were inferred from the DNA itself. The sample has fewer than 200,000 clones, almost 80% seen once; the top ten hold approximately 15%.

Material: PBMCs or T cells enriched from blood (not recorded which). The chain links TRBV4-2 to TRBJ1-6; D is unclear. The source of this sequence is a woman in her forties or fifties who had recovered from COVID-19. As DNA, the CDR3 is TGTGCCAGCAGCCAAGGTCGCGGAGACTATAATTCACCCCTCCACTTT. The encoded protein is CASSQGRGDYNSPLHF.